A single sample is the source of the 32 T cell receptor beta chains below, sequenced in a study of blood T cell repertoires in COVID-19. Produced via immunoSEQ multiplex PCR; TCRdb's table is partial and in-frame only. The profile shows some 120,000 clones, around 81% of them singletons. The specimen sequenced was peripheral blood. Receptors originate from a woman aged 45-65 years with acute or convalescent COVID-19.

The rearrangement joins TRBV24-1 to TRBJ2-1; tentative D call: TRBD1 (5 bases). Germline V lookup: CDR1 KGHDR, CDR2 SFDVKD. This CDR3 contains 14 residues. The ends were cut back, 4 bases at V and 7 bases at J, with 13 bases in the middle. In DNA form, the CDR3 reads TGTGCCACCAGTGACCTCAGGGTCGGAAATGAGCAGTTCTTC. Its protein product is CATSDLRVGNEQFF.

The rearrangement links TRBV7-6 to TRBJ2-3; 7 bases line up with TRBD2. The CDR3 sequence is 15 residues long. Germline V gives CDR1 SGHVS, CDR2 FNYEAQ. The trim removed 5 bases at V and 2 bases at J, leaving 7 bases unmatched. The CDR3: CASSRSGTVTDTQYF. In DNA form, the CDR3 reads TGTGCCAGCAGCCGGAGCGGGACGGTCACAGATACGCAGTATTTT.

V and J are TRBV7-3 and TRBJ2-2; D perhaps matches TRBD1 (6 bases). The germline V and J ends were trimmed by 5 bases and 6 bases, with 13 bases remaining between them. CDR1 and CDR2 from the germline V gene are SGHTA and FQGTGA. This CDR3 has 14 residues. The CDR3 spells CASSLQGSAGELFF. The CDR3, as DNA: TGTGCCAGCAGCCTACAGGGTTCAGCCGGGGAGCTGTTTTTT.

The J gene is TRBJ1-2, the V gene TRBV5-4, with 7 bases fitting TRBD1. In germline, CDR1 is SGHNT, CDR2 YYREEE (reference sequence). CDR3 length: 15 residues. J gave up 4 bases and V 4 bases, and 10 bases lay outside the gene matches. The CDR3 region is CASSRPGTEIYGYTF. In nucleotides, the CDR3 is TGTGCCAGCAGCAGGCCCGGGACAGAGATCTATGGCTACACCTTC.

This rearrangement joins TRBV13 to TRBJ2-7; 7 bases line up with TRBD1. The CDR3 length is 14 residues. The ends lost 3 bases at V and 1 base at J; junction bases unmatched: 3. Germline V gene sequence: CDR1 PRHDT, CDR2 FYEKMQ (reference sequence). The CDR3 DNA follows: TGTGCCAGCAGCTTCGACAGGGCGTCCTACGAGCAGTACTTC. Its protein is CASSFDRASYEQYF.

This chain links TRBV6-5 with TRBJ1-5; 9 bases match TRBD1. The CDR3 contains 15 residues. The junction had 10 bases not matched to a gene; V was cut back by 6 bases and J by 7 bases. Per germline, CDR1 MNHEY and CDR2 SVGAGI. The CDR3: CASSPLQGARQPQHF. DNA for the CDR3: TGTGCCAGCAGCCCCCTACAGGGGGCGAGGCAGCCCCAGCATTTT.

This CDR3 reads CASSPGTSGSAQYF. The CDR3 DNA sequence: TGTGCCAGCAGCCCCGGGACTAGCGGGAGCGCGCAGTATTTT. This chain connects TRBV11-3 to TRBJ2-3; 14 bases match TRBD2. Germline V gene lookup returns CDR1 SGHNT and CDR2 YENEEA. The CDR3 runs to 14 residues. Trimming took 5 bases from V and 10 from J; bases not matched to a gene: 5.

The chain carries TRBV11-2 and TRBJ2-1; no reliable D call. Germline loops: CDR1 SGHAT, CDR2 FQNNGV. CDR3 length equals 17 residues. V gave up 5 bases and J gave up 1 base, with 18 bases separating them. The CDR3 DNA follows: TGTGCCAGCAGCCGACGATCGGCGGCCCGTTCCTACAATGAGCAGTTCTTC. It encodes CASSRRSAARSYNEQFF.

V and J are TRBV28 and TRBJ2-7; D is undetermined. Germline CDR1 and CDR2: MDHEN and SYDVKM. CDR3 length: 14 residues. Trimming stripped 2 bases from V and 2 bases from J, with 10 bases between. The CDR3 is CASSLVASTYEQYF. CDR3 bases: TGTGCCAGCAGTTTAGTAGCTTCAACCTACGAGCAGTACTTC.

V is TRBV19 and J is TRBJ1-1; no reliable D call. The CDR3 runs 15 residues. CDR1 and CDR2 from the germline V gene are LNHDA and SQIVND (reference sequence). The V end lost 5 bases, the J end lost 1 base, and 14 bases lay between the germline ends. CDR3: CASSLRRESNTEAFF. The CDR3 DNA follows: TGTGCCAGTAGTTTGAGAAGAGAATCGAACACTGAAGCTTTCTTT.

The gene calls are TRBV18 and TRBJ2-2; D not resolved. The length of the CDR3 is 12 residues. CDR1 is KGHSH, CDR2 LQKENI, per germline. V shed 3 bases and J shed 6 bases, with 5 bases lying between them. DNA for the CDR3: TGTGCCAGCTCACCTAGAGCCGGGGAGCTGTTTTTT. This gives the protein CASSPRAGELFF.

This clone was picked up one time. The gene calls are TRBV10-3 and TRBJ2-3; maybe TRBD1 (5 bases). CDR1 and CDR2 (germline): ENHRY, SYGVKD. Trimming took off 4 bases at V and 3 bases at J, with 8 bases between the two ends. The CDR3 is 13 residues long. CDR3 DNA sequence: TGTGCCATCAGTGTGGCAGGGACAGATACGCAGTATTTT. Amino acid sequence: CAISVAGTDTQYF.

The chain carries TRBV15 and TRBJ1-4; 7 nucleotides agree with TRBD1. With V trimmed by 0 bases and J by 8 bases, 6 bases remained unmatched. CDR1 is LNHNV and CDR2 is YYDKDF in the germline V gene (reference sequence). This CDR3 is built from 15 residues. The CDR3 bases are TGTGCCACCAGCAGAGAGAGGGGGCGGCTGGAAAAACTGTTTTTT. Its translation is CATSRERGRLEKLFF.

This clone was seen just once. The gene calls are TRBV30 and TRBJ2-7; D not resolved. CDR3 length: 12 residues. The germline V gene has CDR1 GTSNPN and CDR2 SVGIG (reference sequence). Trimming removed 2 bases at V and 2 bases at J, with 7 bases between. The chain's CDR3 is CAWSLLTYEQYF. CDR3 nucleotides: TGTGCCTGGAGTTTGCTAACCTACGAGCAGTACTTC. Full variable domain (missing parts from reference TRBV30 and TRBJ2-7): SQTIHQWPATLVQPVGSPLSLECTVEGTSNPNLYWYRQAAGRGLQLLFYSVGIGQISSEVPQNLSASRPQDRQFILSSKKLLLSDSGFYLCAWSLLTYEQYFGPGTRLTVT.

The CDR3 nucleotides are TGTGCCAGCAGCATGGGGACAGGGGGCTTACGGGACACTGAAGCTTTCTTT. It translates to CASSMGTGGLRDTEAFF. The chain links TRBV5-5 to TRBJ1-1; 12 bases match TRBD1. The germline gives CDR1 SGHKS, CDR2 YYEKEE (reference sequence). J gave up 3 bases and V 4 bases, and 10 bases lay outside the gene matches. There are 17 residues in the CDR3.

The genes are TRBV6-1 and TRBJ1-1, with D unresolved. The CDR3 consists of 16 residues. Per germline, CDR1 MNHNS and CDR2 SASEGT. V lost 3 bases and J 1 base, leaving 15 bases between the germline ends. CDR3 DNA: TGTGCCAGCAGTGACAACAGTGAAAGAAGGAACACTGAAGCTTTCTTT. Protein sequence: CASSDNSERRNTEAFF.

This CDR3 is CASSILGTGGYGYTF. CDR3 DNA sequence: TGTGCCAGTAGTATACTAGGGACAGGGGGCTATGGCTACACCTTC. The rearrangement links TRBV19 to TRBJ1-2; the match to TRBD1 covers 11 bases. The length of the CDR3 is 15 residues. V dropped 2 bases and J dropped 4; count of bases not matched to a gene: 3. CDR1 and CDR2 (germline): LNHDA, SQIVND (reference sequence).

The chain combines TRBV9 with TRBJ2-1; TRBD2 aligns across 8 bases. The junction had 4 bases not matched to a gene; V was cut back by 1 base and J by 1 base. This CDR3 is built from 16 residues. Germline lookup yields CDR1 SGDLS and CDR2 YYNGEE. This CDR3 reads CASSVSAGVSYNEQFF. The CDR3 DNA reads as TGTGCCAGCAGCGTATCAGCGGGGGTTTCCTACAATGAGCAGTTCTTC. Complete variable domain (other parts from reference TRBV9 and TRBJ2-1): DSGVTQTPKHLITATGQRVTLRCSPRSGDLSVYWYQQSLDQGLQFLIQYYNGEERAKGNILERFSAQQFPDLHSELNLSSLELGDSALYFCASSVSAGVSYNEQFFGPGTRLTVL.

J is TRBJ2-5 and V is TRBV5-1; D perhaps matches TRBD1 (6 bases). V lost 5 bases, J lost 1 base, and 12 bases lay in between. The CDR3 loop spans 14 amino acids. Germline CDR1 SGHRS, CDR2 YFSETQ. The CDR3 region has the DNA TGCGCCAGCAGGCTGGGGGCAGGCCAAGAGACCCAGTACTTC. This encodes CASRLGAGQETQYF.

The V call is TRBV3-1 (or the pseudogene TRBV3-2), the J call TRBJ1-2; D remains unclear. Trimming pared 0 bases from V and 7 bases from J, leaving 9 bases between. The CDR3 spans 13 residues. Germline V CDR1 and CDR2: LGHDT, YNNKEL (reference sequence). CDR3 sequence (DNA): TGTGCCAGCAGCCAAGATATTGAGGGTGGCTACACCTTC. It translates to CASSQDIEGGYTF.

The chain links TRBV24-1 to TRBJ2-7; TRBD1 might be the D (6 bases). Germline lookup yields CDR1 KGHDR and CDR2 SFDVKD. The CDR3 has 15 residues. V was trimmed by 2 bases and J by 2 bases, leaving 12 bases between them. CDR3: CATSDSTGEPYEQYF. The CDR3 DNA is TGTGCCACCAGTGATTCGACAGGCGAACCCTACGAGCAGTACTTC.

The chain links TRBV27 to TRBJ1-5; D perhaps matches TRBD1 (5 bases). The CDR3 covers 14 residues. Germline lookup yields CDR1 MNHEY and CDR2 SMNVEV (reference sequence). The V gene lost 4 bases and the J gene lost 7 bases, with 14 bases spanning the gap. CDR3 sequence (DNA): TGTGCCAGCAGTTCCACCCCAGGGAGGCAGCCCCAGCATTTT. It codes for CASSSTPGRQPQHF.

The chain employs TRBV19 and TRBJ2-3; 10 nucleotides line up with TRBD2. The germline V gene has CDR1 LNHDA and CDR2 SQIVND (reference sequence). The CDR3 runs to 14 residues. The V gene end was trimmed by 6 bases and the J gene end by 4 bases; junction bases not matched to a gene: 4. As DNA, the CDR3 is TGTGCCAGTAGAACCGGGACTAGCGCAGATACGCAGTATTTT. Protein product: CASRTGTSADTQYF.

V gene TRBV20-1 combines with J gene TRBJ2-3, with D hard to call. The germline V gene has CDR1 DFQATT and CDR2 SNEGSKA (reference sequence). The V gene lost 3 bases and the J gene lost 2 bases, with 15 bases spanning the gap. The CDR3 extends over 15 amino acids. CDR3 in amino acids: CSASGHISLTDTQYF. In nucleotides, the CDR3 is TGCAGTGCTAGTGGTCATATAAGCCTCACAGATACGCAGTATTTT.

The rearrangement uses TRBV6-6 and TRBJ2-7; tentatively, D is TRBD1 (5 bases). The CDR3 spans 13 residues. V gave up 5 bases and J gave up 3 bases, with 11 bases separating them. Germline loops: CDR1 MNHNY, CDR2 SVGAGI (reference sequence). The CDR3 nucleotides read TGTGCCAGCAGTAAGACAGAAAACTACGAGCAGTACTTC. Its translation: CASSKTENYEQYF.

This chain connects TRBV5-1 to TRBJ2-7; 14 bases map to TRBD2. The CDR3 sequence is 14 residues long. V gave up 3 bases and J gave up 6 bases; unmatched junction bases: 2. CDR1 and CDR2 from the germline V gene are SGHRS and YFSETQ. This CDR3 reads CASSSGTSGSEQYF. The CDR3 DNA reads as TGCGCCAGCAGCTCCGGGACTAGCGGGAGCGAGCAGTACTTC.

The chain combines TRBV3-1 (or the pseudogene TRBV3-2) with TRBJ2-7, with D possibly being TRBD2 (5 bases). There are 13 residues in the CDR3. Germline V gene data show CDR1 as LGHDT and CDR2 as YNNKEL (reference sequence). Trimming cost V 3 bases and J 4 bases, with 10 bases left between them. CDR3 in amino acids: CASSHGNGYEQYF. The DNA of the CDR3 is TGTGCCAGCAGCCACGGGAACGGGTACGAGCAGTACTTC.

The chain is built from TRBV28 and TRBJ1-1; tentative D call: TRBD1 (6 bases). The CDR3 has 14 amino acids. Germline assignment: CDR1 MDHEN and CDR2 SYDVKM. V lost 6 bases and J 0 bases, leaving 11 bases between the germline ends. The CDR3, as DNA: TGTGCCAGCAGAACGGGGACATTGAACACTGAAGCTTTCTTT. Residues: CASRTGTLNTEAFF.

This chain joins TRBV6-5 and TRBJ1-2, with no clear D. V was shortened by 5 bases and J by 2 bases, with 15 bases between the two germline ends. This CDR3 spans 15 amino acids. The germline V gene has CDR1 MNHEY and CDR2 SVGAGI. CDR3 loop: CASSLIVGLNYGYTF. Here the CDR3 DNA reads TGTGCCAGCAGTCTAATAGTTGGACTAAACTATGGCTACACCTTC.

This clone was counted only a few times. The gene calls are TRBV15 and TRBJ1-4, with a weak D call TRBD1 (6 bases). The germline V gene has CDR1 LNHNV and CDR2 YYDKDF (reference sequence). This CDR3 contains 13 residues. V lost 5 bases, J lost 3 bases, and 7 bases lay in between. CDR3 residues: CATSRQANEKLFF. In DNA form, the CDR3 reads TGTGCCACCAGCCGACAGGCTAATGAAAAACTGTTTTTT.

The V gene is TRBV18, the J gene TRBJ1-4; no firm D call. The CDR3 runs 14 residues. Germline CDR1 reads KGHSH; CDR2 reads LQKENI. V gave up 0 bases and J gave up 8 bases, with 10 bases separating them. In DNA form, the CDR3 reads TGTGCCAGCTCACCACCTCAGGCGCCCGAAAAACTGTTTTTT. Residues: CASSPPQAPEKLFF.

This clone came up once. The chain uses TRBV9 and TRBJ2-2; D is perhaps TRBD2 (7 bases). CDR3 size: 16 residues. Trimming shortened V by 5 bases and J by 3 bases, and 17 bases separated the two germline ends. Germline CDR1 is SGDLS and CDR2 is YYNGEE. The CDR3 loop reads CASSGGGGGHTGELFF. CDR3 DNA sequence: TGTGCCAGCAGTGGAGGAGGGGGAGGGCACACCGGGGAGCTGTTTTTT. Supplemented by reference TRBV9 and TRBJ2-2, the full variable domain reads DSGVTQTPKHLITATGQRVTLRCSPRSGDLSVYWYQQSLDQGLQFLIQYYNGEERAKGNILERFSAQQFPDLHSELNLSSLELGDSALYFCASSGGGGGHTGELFFGEGSRLTVL.